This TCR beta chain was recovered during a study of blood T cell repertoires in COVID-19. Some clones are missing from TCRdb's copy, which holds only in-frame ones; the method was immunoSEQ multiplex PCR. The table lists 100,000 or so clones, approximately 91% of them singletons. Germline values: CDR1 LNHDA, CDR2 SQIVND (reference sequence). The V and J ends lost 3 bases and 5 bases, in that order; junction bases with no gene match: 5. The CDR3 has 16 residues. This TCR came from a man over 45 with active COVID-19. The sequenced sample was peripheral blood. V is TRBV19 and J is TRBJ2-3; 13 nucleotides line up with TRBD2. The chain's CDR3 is CASSISLAGGQDTQYF. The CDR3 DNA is TGTGCCAGTAGTATCTCACTAGCGGGAGGGCAAGATACGCAGTATTTT.